In its sample, the clone carrying this T cell receptor beta chain was seen a few times. In this CDR3 the conserved last residue, phenylalanine or tryptophan, is missing, so a read error is likely. It is unclear where the CDR3 begins or ends on the DNA, so no DNA is shown, and the CDR3 is as TCRdb lists it. These data come from a study of cytomegalovirus exposure and HLA in healthy donors. The PCR used 60 Vbeta and 13 Jbeta primers. Method: immunoSEQ multiplex PCR; TCRdb's copy keeps in-frame clones and lacks some. The repertoire holds 150,000 or so clones, with roughly 72% as singletons. The germline V gene has CDR1 MNHNS and CDR2 SASEGT. The CDR3 sequence runs 12 residues, both termini included.

Sequenced material: PBMCs. This sequence originates from a man between 25 and 39 years old in good health and CMV-seronegative. The chain is built from TRBV6-1 and TRBJ2-7; the DNA was not used to check the table's D call, TRBD2. The CDR3 reads CASSDGPRRGDI.